This entry lists 20 T cell receptor beta chains sequenced from one sample in a study of monozygotic twins with inflammatory bowel disease. No DNA is given; TCRdb re-called the 5' RACE reads and lists each CDR3 protein once. The sample totals under 200,000 distinct CDR3 sequences. Specimen: blood. The receptors were sampled from a human donor with ulcerative colitis or Crohn's disease, or a healthy co-twin of an affected twin (not recorded which).

This chain connects TRBV5-5 to TRBJ2-3; lacking DNA, the TRBD1 call made by TCRdb goes unchecked. Germline CDR1 reads SGHKS; CDR2 reads YYEKEE (reference sequence). This CDR3 has 15 amino acids. CDR3 sequence reads: CASTSRGEVADTQYF.

The chain recombines TRBV29-1 with TRBJ2-7. Germline V CDR1 and CDR2: SQVTM, ANQGSEA. The length of the CDR3 is 12 residues. The CDR3 sequence: CSVEDGVNEQYF.

This sequence joins TRBV12-3 or TRBV12-4 and TRBJ2-7; there is no DNA to check the TCRdb D call of TRBD1. This CDR3 is built from 14 residues. CDR3 residues: CASSTGTGPYEQYF.

V gene TRBV29-1 combines with J gene TRBJ2-5; TCRdb indicates TRBD2, and absent DNA this call remains unverified. This CDR3 has 12 residues. Germline CDR1 reads SQVTM; CDR2 reads ANQGSEA. The CDR3 loop reads CSKSAEGETQYF.

The CDR3 loop reads CASSLFGGSNEQFF. The chain couples TRBV7-8 to TRBJ2-1; TCRdb designates TRBD2, a call that cannot be tested without DNA. The CDR3 contains 14 residues. Looked up from germline, CDR1 is SGHVS and CDR2 is FQNEAQ.

J is TRBJ2-5 and V is TRBV6-1; TCRdb returns TRBD1, unconfirmable since there is no DNA. Germline CDR1 is MNHNS and CDR2 is SASEGT. The CDR3 runs to 15 residues. The CDR3 sequence is CASSSTGTLRETQYF.

V is TRBV6-2 or TRBV6-3 and J is TRBJ2-1; with no DNA, the TCRdb D assignment of TRBD1 cannot be verified. This CDR3 has 16 amino acids. The V gene's germline CDR1 is MNHEY and CDR2 SVGEGT. CDR3 sequence: CASSSQRTRSYNEQFF.

This rearrangement joins TRBV20-1 to TRBJ1-5. CDR1 and CDR2 from the germline V gene are DFQATT and SNEGSKA (reference sequence). The CDR3 extends over 15 amino acids. The CDR3 here is CSAKGGFYSNQPQHF.

The chain carries TRBV5-1 and TRBJ1-2; the TCRdb D gene call, TRBD1, has no DNA to confirm it. Per germline, CDR1 SGHRS and CDR2 YFSETQ. This CDR3 has 13 residues. The CDR3 sequence is CASSYGGSLGYTF.

The chain recombines TRBV19 with TRBJ1-1. CDR3 length: 11 residues. Germline loops: CDR1 LNHDA, CDR2 SQIVND (reference sequence). CDR3 sequence reads: CASSENTEAFF.

The V gene is TRBV20-1, the J gene TRBJ2-7; TCRdb's assignment of TRBD1 cannot be checked, as there is no DNA. Germline-derived CDR1 and CDR2 are DFQATT and SNEGSKA (reference sequence). The CDR3 has 13 amino acids. CDR3 amino acids: CSTPGQGSYEQYF.

This chain connects TRBV5-1 to TRBJ2-1; TCRdb's assignment of TRBD2 cannot be checked, as there is no DNA. The germline gives CDR1 SGHRS, CDR2 YFSETQ. The CDR3 spans 16 residues. The CDR3 loop is CASSLGAGERYNEQFF.

The chain joins TRBV6-2 or TRBV6-3 to TRBJ2-7; TCRdb selects TRBD1, and the lack of DNA leaves this call unchecked. CDR1 and CDR2 (germline): MNHEY, SVGEGT. CDR3 length: 17 amino acids. The chain's CDR3 is CASSQLPPGAISYEQYF.

The chain has TRBV2 and TRBJ1-6; lacking DNA, the TRBD1 call made by TCRdb goes unchecked. The germline CDR1 and CDR2 sequences are SNHLY and FYNNEI. The CDR3 has 14 amino acids. CDR3 sequence: CASRYGILNSPLHF.

The CDR3 loop reads CASSFWAGTEQYF. This chain connects TRBV27 to TRBJ2-7; TCRdb outputs TRBD1, but without DNA this stays unchecked. CDR1 and CDR2 from the germline V gene are MNHEY and SMNVEV (reference sequence). CDR3 length equals 13 residues.

The chain combines TRBV20-1 with TRBJ1-4; TCRdb calls TRBD1, which cannot be checked without DNA. The CDR3 contains 14 residues. Germline CDR1 DFQATT, CDR2 SNEGSKA (reference sequence). CDR3 region: CSARAGTGDEKLFF.

The chain has TRBV6-2 or TRBV6-3 and TRBJ2-3; TCRdb selects TRBD1, and the lack of DNA leaves this call unchecked. There are 14 residues in the CDR3. The germline gives CDR1 MNHEY, CDR2 SVGEGT. CDR3 sequence: CASRWTGSTDTQYF.

The chain employs TRBV30 and TRBJ1-2. Germline V gene sequence: CDR1 GTSNPN, CDR2 SVGIG (reference sequence). The CDR3 totals 13 residues. CDR3: CAWSVGMRYGYTF. Full variable domain (remainder filled in from reference TRBV30 and TRBJ1-2): SQTIHQWPATLVQPVGSPLSLECTVEGTSNPNLYWYRQAAGRGLQLLFYSVGIGQISSEVPQNLSASRPQDRQFILSSKKLLLSDSGFYLCAWSVGMRYGYTFGSGTRLTVV.

The chain carries TRBV30 and TRBJ2-1. This CDR3 comprises 11 residues. Germline V gene sequence: CDR1 GTSNPN, CDR2 SVGIG (reference sequence). This CDR3 is CAWKSYNEQFF. Supplemented by reference TRBV30 and TRBJ2-1, the full variable domain reads SQTIHQWPATLVQPVGSPLSLECTVEGTSNPNLYWYRQAAGRGLQLLFYSVGIGQISSEVPQNLSASRPQDRQFILSSKKLLLSDSGFYLCAWKSYNEQFFGPGTRLTVL.

CDR3 sequence reads: CASSLDGGSTDTQYF. V usage is TRBV7-2 and J usage is TRBJ2-3; the TRBD1 assignment by TCRdb is unverifiable without DNA. Germline loops: CDR1 SGHTA, CDR2 FQGNSA. The CDR3 has 15 amino acids.